The sequence of this TCR beta chain was determined in a study of T cells in Graves' hyperthyroidism and ophthalmopathy. General study findings and limits: A 13 V-J signature model discriminated ophthalmopathy versus stable hyperthyroidism.

Graves' hyperthyroidism without ophthalmopathy progression within 18 months was termed stable. The study excluded patients with uncontrolled infection, other autoimmune disease, pregnancy or lactation. This clonotype came up many times. Its antigen is unidentified. Germline V lookup: CDR1 SGHAT, CDR2 FQNNGV. The germline V and J ends were trimmed by 5 bases and 12 bases, with 17 bases remaining between them. There are 12 residues in the CDR3. Regions amplified from RNA transcripts were the TCR beta CDR3 regions. The TCR CDR3 was amplified in a first-round RT-PCR using the HTBI primer set. TCRdb redid the calling of the multiplex PCR reads with MiXCR, one entry per CDR3 protein. Among 450,000 to 600,000 distinct CDR3 sequences, 12% to 15% were seen once, and the ten largest hold about 15%.

Sample: blood. This TCR derives from a woman between 40 and 55 years old with Graves' hyperthyroidism. This chain uses TRBV11-2 with TRBJ2-7, with D possibly TRBD1 on 6 matching bases. CDR3 loop: CASSPGQSSLYF. The CDR3 bases are TGTGCCAGCAGCCCGGGACAATCTTCGCTGTACTTC.